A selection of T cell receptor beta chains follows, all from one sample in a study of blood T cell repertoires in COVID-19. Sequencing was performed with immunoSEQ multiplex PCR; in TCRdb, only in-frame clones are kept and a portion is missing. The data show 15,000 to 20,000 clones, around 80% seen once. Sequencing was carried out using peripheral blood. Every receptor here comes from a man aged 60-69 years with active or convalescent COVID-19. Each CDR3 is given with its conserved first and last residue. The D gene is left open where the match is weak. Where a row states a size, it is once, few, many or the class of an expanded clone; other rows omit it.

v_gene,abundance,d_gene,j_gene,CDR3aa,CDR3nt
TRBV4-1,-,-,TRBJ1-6,CASSQDPPPSLNSPLHF,TGCGCCAGCAGCCAAGATCCCCCCCCTAGTCTCAATTCACCCCTCCACTTT
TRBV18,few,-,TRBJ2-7,CASSPEGREQYF,TGTGCCAGCTCACCAGAGGGTCGCGAGCAGTACTTC
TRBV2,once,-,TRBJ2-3,CASSENSLKPTDTQYF,TGTGCCAGCAGTGAAAACAGCCTAAAGCCCACAGATACGCAGTATTTT
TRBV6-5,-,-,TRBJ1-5,CASSPDYRSNQPQHF,TGTGCCAGCAGTCCGGACTACCGGTCCAATCAGCCCCAGCATTTT
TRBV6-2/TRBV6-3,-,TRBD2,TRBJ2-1,CASSPGTRQFF,TGTGCCAGCAGCCCCGGGACTAGGCAGTTCTTC
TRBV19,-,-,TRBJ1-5,CASSPAPGKPQHF,TGTGCCAGTAGTCCCGCCCCGGGGAAGCCCCAGCATTTT
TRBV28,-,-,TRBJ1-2,CASSSPGRGGYTF,TGTGCCAGCAGTTCTCCCGGCAGGGGTGGCTACACCTTC
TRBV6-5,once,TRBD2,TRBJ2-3,CASSPGGGSTDTQYF,TGTGCCAGCAGTCCTGGCGGGGGTAGCACAGATACGCAGTATTTT
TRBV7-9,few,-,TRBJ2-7,CASSLSGGLFGYEQYF,TGTGCCAGCAGCTTATCAGGGGGACTTTTTGGCTACGAGCAGTACTTC
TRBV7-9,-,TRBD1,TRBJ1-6,CASSLDRGHSPLHF,TGTGCCAGCAGCTTAGACAGGGGGCATTCACCCCTCCACTTT
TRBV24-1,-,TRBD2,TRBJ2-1,CATSDPSGGAYNEQFF,TGTGCCACCAGTGATCCTAGCGGGGGGGCTTACAATGAGCAGTTCTTC
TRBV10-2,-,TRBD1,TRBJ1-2,CASSAYNRGDYGYTF,TGCGCCAGCAGTGCTTACAACAGGGGAGACTATGGCTACACCTTC
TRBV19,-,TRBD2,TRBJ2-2,CASSIVLGGAGTGELFF,TGTGCCAGTAGTATCGTGCTCGGGGGGGCAGGCACCGGGGAGCTGTTTTTT
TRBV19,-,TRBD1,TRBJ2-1,CASSIEQQGAYSYNEQFF,TGTGCCAGTAGTATAGAACAACAGGGGGCTTATTCCTACAATGAGCAGTTCTTC
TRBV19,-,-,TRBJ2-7,CASSWAQDYEQYF,TGTGCCAGTAGTTGGGCGCAGGACTACGAGCAGTACTTC
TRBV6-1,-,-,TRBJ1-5,CASSEPWRDQPQHF,TGTGCCAGCAGTGAACCTTGGAGGGATCAGCCCCAGCATTTT
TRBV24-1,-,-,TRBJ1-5,CATRAAANSNQPQHF,TGTGCCACCAGGGCGGCAGCAAACAGCAATCAGCCCCAGCATTTT
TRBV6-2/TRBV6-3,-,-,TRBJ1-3,CASSSGQRNTIYF,TGTGCCAGCAGCTCAGGACAGCGAAACACCATATATTTT
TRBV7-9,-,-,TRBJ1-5,CASSVGAAPNQPQHF,TGTGCCAGCAGCGTTGGGGCAGCCCCCAATCAGCCCCAGCATTTT
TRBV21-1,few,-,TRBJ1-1,CASSKGAGAGSNTEAFF,TGTGCCAGCAGCAAAGGAGCGGGGGCAGGGTCCAACACTGAAGCTTTCTTT
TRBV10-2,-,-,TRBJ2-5,CASSAQARETQYF,TGCGCCAGCAGTGCTCAGGCAAGAGAGACCCAGTACTTC
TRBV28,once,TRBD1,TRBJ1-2,CASSFPTGGAAGYTF,TGTGCCAGCAGTTTCCCCACAGGGGGCGCGGCTGGCTACACCTTC
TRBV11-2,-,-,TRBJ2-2,CASSLQAGELFF,TGTGCCAGCAGCTTGCAGGCGGGGGAGCTGTTTTTT
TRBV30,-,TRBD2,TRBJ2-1,CAWSEGLAGGHEQFF,TGTGCCTGGAGTGAAGGGCTAGCGGGGGGCCATGAGCAGTTCTTC
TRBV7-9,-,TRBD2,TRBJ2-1,CASSRELAGVNEQFF,TGTGCCAGCAGCCGTGAACTAGCGGGAGTTAATGAGCAGTTCTTC
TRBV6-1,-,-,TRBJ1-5,CASSESGLNQPQHF,TGTGCCAGCAGTGAATCAGGCCTCAATCAGCCCCAGCATTTT
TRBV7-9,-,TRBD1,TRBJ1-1,CASSTPEIQGPLTEAFF,TGTGCCAGCAGCACTCCCGAAATACAGGGGCCCCTTACTGAAGCTTTCTTT
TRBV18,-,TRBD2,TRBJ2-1,CASSPNKLAHEQFF,TGTGCCAGCTCACCGAACAAACTAGCGCATGAGCAGTTCTTC
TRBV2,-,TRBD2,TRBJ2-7,CASTRGGAIYEQYF,TGTGCCAGCACCCGCGGGGGGGCAATCTACGAGCAGTACTTC